This TCR beta chain derives from a study of blood T cell repertoires in COVID-19. About the research overall: Samples of COVID-19 (acute and convalescent) were obtained from the United States, Italy and Spain.

In the source study's methods: The authors estimated nucleated cell counts from reference gene primer amplification. Sequencing was performed with immunoSEQ multiplex PCR; in TCRdb, only in-frame clones are kept and a portion is missing. V and J calls and clone size are as listed in that table; D and trimming were resolved from the DNA. Of roughly 77,000 clones in the sample, about three quarters were seen once. This CDR3 comprises 13 residues. Between the trimmed V and J ends, which lost 5 bases and 6 bases, there was a span of 14 bases. The germline CDR1 and CDR2 sequences are SGHRS and YFSETQ. The chain is built from TRBV5-1 and TRBJ1-2; no definite D call. This clonotype was obtained from a human donor in a cohort sampled during active COVID-19. The sample consisted of peripheral blood. As DNA, the CDR3 is TGCGCCAGCAGGGACGGGCCGCGGGATGGCTACACCTTC. Translating it yields CASRDGPRDGYTF. Together with reference TRBV5-1 and TRBJ1-2, the CDR3 gives the full variable domain: KAGVTQTPRYLIKTRGQQVTLSCSPISGHRSVSWYQQTPGQGLQFLFEYFSETQRNKGNFPGRFSGRQFSNSRSEMNVSTLELGDSALYLCASRDGPRDGYTFGSGTRLTVV.